Presented here are 2 T cell receptor beta chains from one specimen sequenced in a study of identical twins. TCRdb used MiXCR to reprocess the 5' RACE reads, holding one entry per CDR3 protein. The repertoire holds more than 350,000 distinct CDR3 sequences, with 9% to 10% as singletons. The sample was naive T cells sorted from blood. All receptors derive from a woman in her fifties or sixties in good health.

J is TRBJ2-7 and V is TRBV6-1, with 7 positions matching TRBD1. The CDR3 runs 11 residues. Trimming cost V 6 bases and J 4 bases; bases outside gene matches: 0. Germline CDR1 reads MNHNS; CDR2 reads SASEGT. CDR3 sequence reads: CASSRGYEQYV. Written as DNA, the CDR3 is TGTGCCAGCAGCAGGGGGTACGAGCAGTACGTC.

V usage is TRBV6-5 and J usage is TRBJ1-1; D not certain. This CDR3 comprises 13 residues. Germline V gene lookup returns CDR1 MNHEY and CDR2 SVGAGI. V lost 7 bases, J lost 10 bases, and 19 bases lay in between. This CDR3 reads CASTPGVGFLAFF. CDR3 in DNA: TGTGCCAGCACCCCCGGGGTGGGCTTTTTAGCTTTCTTT.